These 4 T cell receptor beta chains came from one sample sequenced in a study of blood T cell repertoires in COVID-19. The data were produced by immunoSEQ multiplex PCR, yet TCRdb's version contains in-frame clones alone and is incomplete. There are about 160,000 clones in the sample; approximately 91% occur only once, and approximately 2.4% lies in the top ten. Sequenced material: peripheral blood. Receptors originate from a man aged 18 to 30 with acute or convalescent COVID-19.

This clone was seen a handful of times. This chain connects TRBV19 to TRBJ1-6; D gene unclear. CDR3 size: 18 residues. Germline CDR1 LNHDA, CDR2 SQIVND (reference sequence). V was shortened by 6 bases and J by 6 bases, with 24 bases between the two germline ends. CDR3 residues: CASSTGRQGSQLNSPLHF. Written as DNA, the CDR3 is TGTGCCAGTAGCACCGGGAGACAAGGGTCTCAACTTAATTCACCCCTCCACTTT.

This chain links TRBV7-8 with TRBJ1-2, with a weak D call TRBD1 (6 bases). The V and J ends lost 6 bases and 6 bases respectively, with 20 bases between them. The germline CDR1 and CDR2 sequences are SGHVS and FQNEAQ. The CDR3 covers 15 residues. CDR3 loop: CASRGSGQNRHGYTF. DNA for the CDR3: TGTGCCAGCAGGGGTTCGGGACAAAACAGGCATGGCTACACCTTC. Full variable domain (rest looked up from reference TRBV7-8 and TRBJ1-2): GAGVSQSPRYKVAKRGQDVALRCDPISGHVSLFWYQQALGQGPEFLTYFQNEAQLDKSGLPSDRFFAERPEGSVSTLKIQRTQQEDSAVYLCASRGSGQNRHGYTFGSGTRLTVV.

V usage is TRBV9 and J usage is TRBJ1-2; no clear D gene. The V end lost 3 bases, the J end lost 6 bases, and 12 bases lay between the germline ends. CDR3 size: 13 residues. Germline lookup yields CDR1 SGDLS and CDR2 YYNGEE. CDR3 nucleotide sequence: TGTGCCAGCAGCGCCCGGGATTCAGATGGCTACACCTTC. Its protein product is CASSARDSDGYTF.

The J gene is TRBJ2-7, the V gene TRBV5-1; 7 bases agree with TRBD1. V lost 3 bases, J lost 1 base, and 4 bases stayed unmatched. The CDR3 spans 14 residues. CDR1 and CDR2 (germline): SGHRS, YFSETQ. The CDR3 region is CASSSDRPSYEQYF. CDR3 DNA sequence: TGCGCCAGCAGCTCGGACAGGCCTTCCTACGAGCAGTACTTC.